This TCR beta chain was found in a study of cytomegalovirus exposure and HLA in healthy donors (dated by TCRdb to about 2017). Describing the broader study: In an earlier analysis of several hundred of the donors, 276 Gb of sequence data and some 120 million unique TCR beta sequences from roughly 180 million T cells were reported. An early release covering around 630 HLA-typed donors comprised 250 to 350 gigabases of sequencing data and around 86 million unique TCR sequences. Of the roughly 400 genotyped donors, 75% to 85% were placed in the genetic ancestry cluster associated with self-reported Caucasian donors. The study was designed to test whether signatures of past pathogen exposure could be identified by cataloging public T cell receptors. The T cell repertoires of under 750 subjects were profiled by immunosequencing and related to cytomegalovirus serostatus. Along with the 666-subject first cohort, a separate validation cohort of over a hundred different subjects was used. To predict cytomegalovirus infection status, the study brought together high-throughput TCR immunosequencing, statistical association of individual TCRs with disease status, and machine learning. To study patterns of TCR occurrence, a later analysis re-analyzed previously published TCR beta repertoires from around 670 donors and added high-resolution HLA genotyping. Rather than drawing on any new phenotypic data, the later analysis identified candidate immune exposures from TCR beta sequences and the way those sequences occurred across donors. In an earlier analysis of more than 550 of the donors, high-throughput TCR beta sequencing was used to judge whether each TCR beta V gene segment behaved as functional or pseudogenic. Donor age, sex, ethnicity and CMV serostatus were compiled together with the repertoire data. In a later genetic analysis, genome-wide SNP genotypes for about 65% of the roughly 700 donors were used, and that subset was treated as a discovery cohort. Every repertoire in the discovery cohort had been generated on one and the same sequencing platform. HLA typing covered class I and class II loci at four-digit resolution. Typing coverage varied by locus: roughly 620-640 donors for A, B, C, DRB1 and DQB1; more than 500 for DQA1; approximately 610 for DPA1; some 470 for DPB1. Four to six DR-DQ haplotypes were handled as single units for association and clustering, since linkage in the cohort was strong. Among around 400 genotyped donors of the cohort, an average of approximately 250,000 unique TCR beta nucleotide sequences were sequenced per donor, roughly 18% of them non-productive.

Trimming takes 5 bases off V and 4 bases off J; junction bases not matched to a gene: 12. The CDR3 runs 16 residues from the cysteine to the phenylalanine. Only the CDR3 DNA is retained, 48 bases long and in frame from the first base. Based on the germline V gene (reference sequence), the CDR1 and CDR2 sequences are MNHEY and SMNVEV. Only a few counts were recorded for this clone. Its antigen remains undetermined. No per-base quality is available; no much larger clone lies one base away. In total, about 650 healthy bone marrow donors made up the cohort. At the time of sampling, every cohort member was nominally healthy, though immune exposures that went unrecorded were likely present. The donor tested CMV seronegative and was one of the 352 seronegative cohort members. Every donor gave a peripheral blood sample, and the peripheral blood mononuclear cells from that sample were used for TCR beta sequencing. The Qiagen DNeasy Blood Extraction Kit was used to extract genomic DNA from the blood cell samples.

What the work shows at the level of the full study, not this receptor alone: The cohort was sequenced for TCR beta chains only, and without alpha or paired-chain data the features that could be detected were limited. In a later analysis, most CMV-associated TCR beta chains were found to appear HLA-restricted, with HLA associations seemingly driven largely by CMV exposure. In a later analysis, HLA-associated TCR beta chains were found to be more clonally expanded and to have lower generation probabilities than equally common non-associated chains. Some IMGT-functional V segments, including TRBV6-2 and TRBV6-3, could not be distinguished by the 87-base-pair reads and were therefore excluded. A later analysis associated approximately 17,000 TCR beta sequences with specific HLA alleles at a false discovery rate of 0.05. In a later analysis, several top co-occurrence clusters were reported to appear linked to parvovirus B19, influenza, CMV and Epstein-Barr virus. Across donors, most TCR sequences were observed very rarely, whereas some public TCRs were present in many individuals. Correlated functional status among segregating V segments might be attributable to linkage disequilibrium, but an unknown experimental factor could not be ruled out. The authors suggested that the approach could potentially be generalized to other disease states and immunological phenotypes. Cytomegalovirus status was reported to be diagnosed by the classifier with high specificity and sensitivity in both the original and validation cohorts. In an earlier analysis of 587 of the donors, most TCR beta V segments appeared in productive rearrangements about 90% or about 30% of the time, broadly matching IMGT annotations. The presence/absence analyses assumed that sequencing depth was roughly uniform across donors, and that assumption may not be true. Compared with the 666-donor mean, donors in an Asian-associated ancestry cluster had fewer N-insertions in productive TCRs, according to a later genetic analysis. In a later genetic analysis, a missense DCLRE1C variant was associated with V-gene and J-gene trimming of TCR beta chains, and the association was replicated in an independent cohort. Because counts were too low, around 17 rarely observed V segments, including chromosome 9 orphons, were left out of the earlier analysis of 587 of the donors. A total of some 180 TCR beta chains were listed by the study as associated with cytomegalovirus. A few of the identified cytomegalovirus-associated TCR beta chains were confirmed in vitro to be specific for cytomegalovirus antigens. A further reported finding was that TCR beta sequences accurately predicted the HLA-A and HLA-B alleles for most subjects in the first cohort. HLA typing was unavailable for some donors at each locus, so association tests used only the typed subset. According to a later analysis, TCR association rates differed among HLA loci, with DRB1 alleles showing the most associated TCRs and HLA-C alleles showing the fewest. A group of highly shared sequence variants was considered likely to be a technical artifact of the sequencing pipeline. The only immune exposure information available for the cohort was CMV serostatus. When HLA alleles, especially DR and DQ, strongly co-occurred, attributing TCR associations to individual alleles was difficult.

The library was made by the immunoSEQ multiplex PCR assay. For the multiplex PCR, a mixture combining 60 forward primers for TCR Vbeta segments and 13 reverse primers for TCR Jbeta segments was used. The CDR3 region of rearranged TCR beta genes was amplified from genomic DNA by a multiplex PCR assay. The Illumina HiSeq System was used to sequence the amplified TCR beta libraries as 87-base-pair reads. The authors' analysis ran thus. A later analysis tallied tens of millions of unique TCR beta chains across the 650 to 750 repertoires, and about 10 million of those chains were shared by two or more donors. Raw reads were error-corrected and collapsed into unique sequences by a nearest-neighbor algorithm in which closely related sequences were merged to remove PCR and sequencing errors. V, D and J gene segments were assigned by aligning CDR3 sequences to IMGT reference sequences. For a sequence to be retained, a match of at least six nucleotides to both a V gene segment and a J gene segment was required. A rearrangement counted as productive if the CDR3 had no stop codons and remained in frame with V and J, and every other rearrangement counted as non-productive. Following IMGT convention, CDR3 was defined as the stretch from the second conserved V-encoded cysteine up to the conserved J-encoded phenylalanine. The earlier analysis of about 610 of the donors excluded any sequence lacking an unambiguous match to a single V gene segment. In an earlier analysis of approximately 590 of the donors, V segments were called functional above 56.7% productive rearrangements and were called segregating when the between-donor standard deviation exceeded 5%. To diagnose cytomegalovirus status from the catalog of TCR beta chain sequences, a statistical classification framework was built. V and J gene assignment, in a later analysis, came from comparing TCR nucleotide sequences with IMGT/GENE-DB human TR gene sequences. In a later analysis, CDR3 sequences and most-parsimonious VDJ recombination scenarios were assigned using the TCRdist pipeline. In a later analysis, each TCR beta chain was defined by its CDR3 amino acid sequence together with its V-gene family, and reads without a unique V-gene family were excluded. A later analysis removed roughly 590 highly shared, low-generation-probability nucleotide sequences to deal with suspected cross-contamination and a sequencing artifact. In a later analysis, a clonal expansion index was calculated for each public chain from normalized within-repertoire ranks of inferred template counts. In a later analysis, generation probabilities were computed with a VDJ recombination model fitted to out-of-frame rearrangements, and the resulting probabilities were checked against IGoR. A later analysis scored TCR-TCR, TCR-HLA and TCR-CMV co-occurrence with hypergeometric tests, applying a repertoire-size bias correction to TCR pairs. To estimate false discovery rates, a later analysis permuted the HLA or CMV assignments 20 times. In a later analysis, co-occurring TCRs were grouped using DBSCAN, with TCRdist sequence similarity added in when clustering inside HLA-allele-positive subsets. Repertoires with fewer than 30,000 or more than 120,000 public chains were left out of co-occurrence clustering, as were several repertoires with anomalous nucleotide sharing. This is the immuneACCESS table as TCRdb keeps it, with only in-frame sequences that have V and J called. A part of the clones is gone; compared with another copy, unresolved V genes explain less than half, and the rest is unexplained. V and J calls and clone size are as listed in that table; D and trimming were resolved from the DNA. The sample table holds about 140,000 clones, of which 79% were seen once. Clones ranked in the top ten supply about 1% of the sample.

The sequencing sample was made of PBMCs. The chain joins TRBV27 to TRBJ1-1; 8 bases in the junction line up with TRBD1. The receptor was isolated from a man between 18 and 29 years old in good health and CMV-seronegative. The CDR3 sequence is CASSTDSGGGSTEAFF. The DNA reads TGTGCCAGCAGTACGGACTCAGGGGGCGGGAGCACTGAAGCTTTCTTT.